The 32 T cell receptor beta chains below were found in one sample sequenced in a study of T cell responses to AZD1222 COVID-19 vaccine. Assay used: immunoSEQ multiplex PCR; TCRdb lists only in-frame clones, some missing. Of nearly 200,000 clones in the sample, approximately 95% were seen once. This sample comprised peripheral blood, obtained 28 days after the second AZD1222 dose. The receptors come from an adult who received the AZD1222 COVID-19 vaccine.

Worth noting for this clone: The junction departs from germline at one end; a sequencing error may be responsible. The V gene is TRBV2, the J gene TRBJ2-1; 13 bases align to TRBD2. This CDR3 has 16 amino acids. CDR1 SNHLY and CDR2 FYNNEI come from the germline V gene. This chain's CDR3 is CASRPGGTSGATPGLF. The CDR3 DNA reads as TGTGCCAGCAGACCCGGTGGGACTAGCGGGGCCACCCCCGGGCTCTTC.

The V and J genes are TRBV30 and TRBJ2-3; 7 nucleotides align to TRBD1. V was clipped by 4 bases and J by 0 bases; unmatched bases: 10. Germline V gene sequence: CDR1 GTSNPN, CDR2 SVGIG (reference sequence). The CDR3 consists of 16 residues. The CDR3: CAWTFGQDTSTDTQYF. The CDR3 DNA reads TGTGCCTGGACCTTCGGACAGGACACTAGCACAGATACGCAGTATTTT. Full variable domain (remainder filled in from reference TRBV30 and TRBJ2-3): SQTIHQWPATLVQPVGSPLSLECTVEGTSNPNLYWYRQAAGRGLQLLFYSVGIGQISSEVPQNLSASRPQDRQFILSSKKLLLSDSGFYLCAWTFGQDTSTDTQYFGPGTRLTVL.

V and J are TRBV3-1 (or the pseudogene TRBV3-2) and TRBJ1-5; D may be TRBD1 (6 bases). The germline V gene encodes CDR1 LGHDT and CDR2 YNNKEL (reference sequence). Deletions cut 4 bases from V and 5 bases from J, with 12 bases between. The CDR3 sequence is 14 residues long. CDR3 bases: TGTGCCAGCAGCCTAGGGGGTATCGATCAGCCCCAGCATTTT. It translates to CASSLGGIDQPQHF.

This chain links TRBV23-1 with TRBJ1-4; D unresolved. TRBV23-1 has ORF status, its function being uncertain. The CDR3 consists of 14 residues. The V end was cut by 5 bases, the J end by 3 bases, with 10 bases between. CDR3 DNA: TGCGCCAGCAGTGAGGTGCGGGCTAATGAAAAACTGTTTTTT. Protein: CASSEVRANEKLFF.

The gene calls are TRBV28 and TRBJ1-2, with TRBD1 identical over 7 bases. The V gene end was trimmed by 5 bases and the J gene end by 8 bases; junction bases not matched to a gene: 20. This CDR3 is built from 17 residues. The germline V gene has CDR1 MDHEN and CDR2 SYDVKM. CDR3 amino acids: CASSPRPGTVSLRGYTF. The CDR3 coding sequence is TGTGCCAGCAGTCCCCGCCCCGGGACAGTCAGTTTAAGGGGCTACACCTTC.

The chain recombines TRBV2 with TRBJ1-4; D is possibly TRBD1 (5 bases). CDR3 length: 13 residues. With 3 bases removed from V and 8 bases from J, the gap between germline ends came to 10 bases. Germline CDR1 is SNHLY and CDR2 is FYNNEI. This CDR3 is CASSDDAGEKLFF. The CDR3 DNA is TGTGCCAGCAGTGACGACGCAGGGGAAAAACTGTTTTTT.

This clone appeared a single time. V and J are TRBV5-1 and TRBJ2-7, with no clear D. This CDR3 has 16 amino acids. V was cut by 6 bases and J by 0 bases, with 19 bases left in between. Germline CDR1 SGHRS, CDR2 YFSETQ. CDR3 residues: CASKPRKLLVSYEQYF. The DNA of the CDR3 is TGCGCCAGCAAACCCAGGAAACTGTTAGTCTCCTACGAGCAGTACTTC.

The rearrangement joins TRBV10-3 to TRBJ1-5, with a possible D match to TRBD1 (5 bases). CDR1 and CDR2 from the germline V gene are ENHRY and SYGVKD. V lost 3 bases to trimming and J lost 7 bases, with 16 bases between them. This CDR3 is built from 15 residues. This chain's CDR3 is CAISETGGSRQPQHF. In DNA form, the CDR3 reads TGTGCCATCAGTGAAACGGGGGGGTCCCGGCAGCCCCAGCATTTT.

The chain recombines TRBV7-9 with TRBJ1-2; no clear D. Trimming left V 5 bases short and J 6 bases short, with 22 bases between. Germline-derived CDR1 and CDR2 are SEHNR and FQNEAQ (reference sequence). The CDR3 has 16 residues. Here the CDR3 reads CASSPPGTRLGDGYTF. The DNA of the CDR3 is TGTGCCAGCAGCCCACCGGGAACACGGCTGGGTGATGGCTACACCTTC.

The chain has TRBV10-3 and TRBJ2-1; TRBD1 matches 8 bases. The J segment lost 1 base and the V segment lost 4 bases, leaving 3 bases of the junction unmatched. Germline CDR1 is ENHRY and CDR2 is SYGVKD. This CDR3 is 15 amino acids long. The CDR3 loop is CAISAGDRSYNEQFF. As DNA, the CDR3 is TGTGCCATCAGTGCGGGGGACAGGTCCTACAATGAGCAGTTCTTC.

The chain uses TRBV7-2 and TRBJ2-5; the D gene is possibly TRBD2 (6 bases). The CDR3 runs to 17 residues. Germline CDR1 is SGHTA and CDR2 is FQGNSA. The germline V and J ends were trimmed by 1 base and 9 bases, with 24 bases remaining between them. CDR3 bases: TGTGCCAGCAGCTTAGTTTCTGGAGGGAGGACCGGAGGGGCCCAGTACTTC. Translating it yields CASSLVSGGRTGGAQYF.

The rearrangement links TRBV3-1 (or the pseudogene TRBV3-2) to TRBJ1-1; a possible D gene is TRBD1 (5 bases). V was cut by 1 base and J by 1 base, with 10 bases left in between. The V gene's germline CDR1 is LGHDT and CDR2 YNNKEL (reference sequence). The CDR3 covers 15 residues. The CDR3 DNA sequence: TGTGCCAGCAGCCAAGGGACCAGGGCGAACACTGAAGCTTTCTTT. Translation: CASSQGTRANTEAFF.

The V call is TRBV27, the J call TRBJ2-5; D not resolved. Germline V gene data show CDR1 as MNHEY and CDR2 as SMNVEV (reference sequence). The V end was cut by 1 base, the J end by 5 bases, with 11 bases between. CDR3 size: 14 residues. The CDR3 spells CASSLFGGWETQYF. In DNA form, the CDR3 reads TGTGCCAGCAGTTTATTCGGCGGCTGGGAGACCCAGTACTTC.

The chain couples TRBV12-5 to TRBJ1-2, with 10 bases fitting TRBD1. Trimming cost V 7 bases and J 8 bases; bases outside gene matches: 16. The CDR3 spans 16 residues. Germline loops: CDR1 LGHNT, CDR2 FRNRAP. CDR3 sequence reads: CASARAGDRGFGGYTF. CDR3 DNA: TGTGCTAGTGCCCGGGCTGGGGACAGGGGTTTTGGAGGCTACACCTTC.

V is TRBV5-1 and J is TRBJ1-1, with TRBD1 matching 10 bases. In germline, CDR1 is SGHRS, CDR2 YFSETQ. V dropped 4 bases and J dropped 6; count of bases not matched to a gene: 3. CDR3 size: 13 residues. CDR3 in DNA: TGCGCCAGCAGCACTGGGACAGGGGCTGAAGCTTTCTTT. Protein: CASSTGTGAEAFF.

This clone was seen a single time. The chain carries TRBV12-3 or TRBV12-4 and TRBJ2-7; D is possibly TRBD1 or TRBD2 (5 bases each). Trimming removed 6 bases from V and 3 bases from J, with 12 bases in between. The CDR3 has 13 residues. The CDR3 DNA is TGTGCCAGCAGCCATGGGACGGTCTACGAGCAGTACTTC. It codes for CASSHGTVYEQYF.

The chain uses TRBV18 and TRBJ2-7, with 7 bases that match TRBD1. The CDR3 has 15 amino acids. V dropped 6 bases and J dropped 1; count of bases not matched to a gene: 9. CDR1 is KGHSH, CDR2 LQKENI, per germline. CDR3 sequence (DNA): TGTGCCAGCTCCCCCACCAGGGGGAATTCCTACGAGCAGTACTTC. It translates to CASSPTRGNSYEQYF.

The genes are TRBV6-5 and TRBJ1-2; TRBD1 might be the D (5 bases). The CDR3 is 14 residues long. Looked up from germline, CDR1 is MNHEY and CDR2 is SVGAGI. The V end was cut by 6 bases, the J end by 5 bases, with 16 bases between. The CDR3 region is CASRGGEYGYGYTF. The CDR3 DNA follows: TGTGCCAGCAGGGGGGGGGAATACGGTTATGGCTACACCTTC.

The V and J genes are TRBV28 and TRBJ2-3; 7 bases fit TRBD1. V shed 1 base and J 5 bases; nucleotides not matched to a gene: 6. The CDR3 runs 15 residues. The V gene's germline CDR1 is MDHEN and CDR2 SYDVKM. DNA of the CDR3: TGTGCCAGCAGTTTATCGGGCCAGGGGGAAGATACGCAGTATTTT. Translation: CASSLSGQGEDTQYF.

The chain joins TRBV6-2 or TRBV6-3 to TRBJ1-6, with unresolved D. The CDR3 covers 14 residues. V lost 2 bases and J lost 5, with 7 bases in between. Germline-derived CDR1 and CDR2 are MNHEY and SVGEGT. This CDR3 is CASSYRQHNSPLHF. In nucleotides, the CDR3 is TGTGCCAGCAGTTACCGTCAGCATAATTCACCCCTCCACTTT.

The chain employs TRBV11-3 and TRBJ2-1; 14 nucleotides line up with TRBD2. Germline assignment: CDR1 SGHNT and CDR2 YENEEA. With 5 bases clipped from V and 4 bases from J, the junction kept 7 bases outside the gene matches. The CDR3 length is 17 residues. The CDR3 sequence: CASSTGLAGGGYNEQFF. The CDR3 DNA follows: TGTGCCAGCAGCACAGGACTAGCGGGGGGTGGTTACAATGAGCAGTTCTTC.

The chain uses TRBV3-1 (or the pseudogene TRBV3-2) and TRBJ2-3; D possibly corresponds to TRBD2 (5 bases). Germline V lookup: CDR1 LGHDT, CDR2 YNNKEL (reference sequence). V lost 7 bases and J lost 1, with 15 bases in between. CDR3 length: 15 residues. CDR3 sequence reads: CASTLMAGGTDTQYF. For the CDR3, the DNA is TGTGCCAGCACCCTAATGGCGGGTGGCACAGATACGCAGTATTTT.

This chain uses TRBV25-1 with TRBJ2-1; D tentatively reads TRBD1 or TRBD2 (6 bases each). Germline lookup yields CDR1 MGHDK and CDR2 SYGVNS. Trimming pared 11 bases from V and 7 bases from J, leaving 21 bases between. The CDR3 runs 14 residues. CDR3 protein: CASQWGARGNEQFF. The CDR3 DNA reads TGTGCCTCCCAGTGGGGGGCGCGGGGAAATGAGCAGTTCTTC.

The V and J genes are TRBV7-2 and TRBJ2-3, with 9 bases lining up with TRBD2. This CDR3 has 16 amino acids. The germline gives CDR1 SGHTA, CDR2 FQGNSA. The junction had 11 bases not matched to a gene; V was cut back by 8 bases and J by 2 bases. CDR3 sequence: CASHLGAGGNTDTQYF. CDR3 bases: TGTGCCAGCCACCTCGGGGCGGGGGGGAACACAGATACGCAGTATTTT.

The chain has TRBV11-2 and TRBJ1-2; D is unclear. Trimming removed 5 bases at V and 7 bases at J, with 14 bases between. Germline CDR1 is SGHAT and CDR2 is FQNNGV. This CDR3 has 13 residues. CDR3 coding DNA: TGTGCCAGCAGCAATGGCGGGGAGGGTGGCTACACCTTC. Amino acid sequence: CASSNGGEGGYTF.

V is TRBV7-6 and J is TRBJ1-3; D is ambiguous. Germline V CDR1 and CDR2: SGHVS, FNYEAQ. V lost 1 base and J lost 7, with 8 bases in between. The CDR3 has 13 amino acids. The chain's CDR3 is CASSLDNGNTIYF. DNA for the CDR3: TGTGCCAGCAGCTTAGATAACGGTAACACCATATATTTT.

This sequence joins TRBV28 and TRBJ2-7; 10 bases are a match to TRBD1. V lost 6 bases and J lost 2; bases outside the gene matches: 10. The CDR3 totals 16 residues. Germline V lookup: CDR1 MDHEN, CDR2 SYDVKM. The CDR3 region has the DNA TGTGCCAGCAGCCCCCAGTCGGGACAGGGGCCCTACGAGCAGTACTTC. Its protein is CASSPQSGQGPYEQYF.

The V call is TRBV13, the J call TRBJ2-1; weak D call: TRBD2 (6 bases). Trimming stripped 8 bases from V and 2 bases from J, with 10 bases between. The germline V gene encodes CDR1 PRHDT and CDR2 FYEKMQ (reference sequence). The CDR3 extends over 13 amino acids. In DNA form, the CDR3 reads TGTGCCAGCGGTCGCGGGGCCTACAATGAGCAGTTCTTC. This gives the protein CASGRGAYNEQFF.

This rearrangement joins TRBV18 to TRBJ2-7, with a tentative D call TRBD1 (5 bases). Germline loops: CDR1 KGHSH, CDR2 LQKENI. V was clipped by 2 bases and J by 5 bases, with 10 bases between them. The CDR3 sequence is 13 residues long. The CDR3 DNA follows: TGTGCCAGCTCACCAGTCGCAGGGAACGAGCAGTACTTC. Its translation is CASSPVAGNEQYF.

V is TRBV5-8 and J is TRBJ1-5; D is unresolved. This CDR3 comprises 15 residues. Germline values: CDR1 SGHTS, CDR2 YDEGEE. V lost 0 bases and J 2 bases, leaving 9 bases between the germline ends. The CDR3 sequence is CASSLAAGGNQPQHF. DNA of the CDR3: TGTGCCAGCAGCTTGGCGGCAGGAGGCAATCAGCCCCAGCATTTT. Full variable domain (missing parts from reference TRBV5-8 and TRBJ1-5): EAGVTQSPTHLIKTRGQQATLRCSPISGHTSVYWYQQALGLGLQFLLWYDEGEERNRGNFPPRFSGRQFPNYSSELNVNALELEDSALYLCASSLAAGGNQPQHFGDGTRLSIL.

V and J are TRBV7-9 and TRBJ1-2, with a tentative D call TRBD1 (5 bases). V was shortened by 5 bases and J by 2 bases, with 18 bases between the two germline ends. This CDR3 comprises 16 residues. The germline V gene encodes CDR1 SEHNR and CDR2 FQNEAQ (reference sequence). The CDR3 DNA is TGTGCCAGCAGCGCCTCGGGGACGGCAGGAAACTATGGCTACACCTTC. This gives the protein CASSASGTAGNYGYTF.

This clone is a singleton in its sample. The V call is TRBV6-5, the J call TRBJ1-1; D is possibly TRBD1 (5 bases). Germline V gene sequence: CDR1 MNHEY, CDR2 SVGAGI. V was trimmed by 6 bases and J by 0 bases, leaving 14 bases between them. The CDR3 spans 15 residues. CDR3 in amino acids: CASRGGELMNTEAFF. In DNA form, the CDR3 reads TGTGCCAGCAGGGGGGGGGAGCTTATGAACACTGAAGCTTTCTTT.